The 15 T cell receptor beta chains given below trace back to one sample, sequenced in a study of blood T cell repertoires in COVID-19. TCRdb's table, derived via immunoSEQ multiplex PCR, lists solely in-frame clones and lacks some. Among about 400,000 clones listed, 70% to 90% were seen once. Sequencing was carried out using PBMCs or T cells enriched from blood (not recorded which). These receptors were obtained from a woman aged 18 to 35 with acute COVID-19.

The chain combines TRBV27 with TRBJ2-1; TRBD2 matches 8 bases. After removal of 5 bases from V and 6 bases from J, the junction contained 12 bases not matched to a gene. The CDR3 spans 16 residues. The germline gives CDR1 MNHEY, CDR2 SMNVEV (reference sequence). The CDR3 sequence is CASSIVGAGGGNEQFF. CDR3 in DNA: TGTGCCAGCAGTATCGTGGGGGCGGGAGGAGGCAATGAGCAGTTCTTC.

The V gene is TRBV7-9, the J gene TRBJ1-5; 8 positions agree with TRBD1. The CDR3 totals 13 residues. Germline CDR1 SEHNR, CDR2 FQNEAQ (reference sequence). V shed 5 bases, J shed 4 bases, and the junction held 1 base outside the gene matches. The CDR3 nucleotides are TGTGCCAGCAGCGGGGACAGGAATCAGCCCCAGCATTTT. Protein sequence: CASSGDRNQPQHF.

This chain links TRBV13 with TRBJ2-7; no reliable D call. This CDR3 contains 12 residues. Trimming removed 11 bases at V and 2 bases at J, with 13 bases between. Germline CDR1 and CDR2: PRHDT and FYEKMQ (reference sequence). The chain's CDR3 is CASGEETYEQYF. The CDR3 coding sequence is TGTGCCTCTGGAGAGGAAACCTACGAGCAGTACTTC.

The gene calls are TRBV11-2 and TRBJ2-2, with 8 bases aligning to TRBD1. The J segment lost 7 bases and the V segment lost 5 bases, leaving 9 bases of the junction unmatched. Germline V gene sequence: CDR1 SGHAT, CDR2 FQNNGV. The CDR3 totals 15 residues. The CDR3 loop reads CASSLQGAQVGELFF. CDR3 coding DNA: TGTGCCAGCAGCCTCCAGGGGGCGCAGGTCGGGGAGCTGTTTTTT.

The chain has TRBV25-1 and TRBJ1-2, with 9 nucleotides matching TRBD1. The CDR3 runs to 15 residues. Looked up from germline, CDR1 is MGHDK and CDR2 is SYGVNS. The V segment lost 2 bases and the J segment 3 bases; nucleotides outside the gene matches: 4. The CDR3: CASSELQGAHYGYTF. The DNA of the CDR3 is TGTGCCAGCAGTGAACTACAGGGGGCACACTATGGCTACACCTTC.

The CDR3 here is CASSPQGGLAKVDEQFF. The CDR3 coding sequence is TGTGCCAGCAGCCCCCAAGGGGGACTAGCGAAGGTCGATGAGCAGTTCTTC. The chain carries TRBV5-5 and TRBJ2-1; 10 bases agree with TRBD2. CDR1 is SGHKS and CDR2 is YYEKEE in the germline V gene (reference sequence). The length of the CDR3 is 17 residues. V was pared by 4 bases and J by 8 bases, with 15 bases of the junction left unmatched.

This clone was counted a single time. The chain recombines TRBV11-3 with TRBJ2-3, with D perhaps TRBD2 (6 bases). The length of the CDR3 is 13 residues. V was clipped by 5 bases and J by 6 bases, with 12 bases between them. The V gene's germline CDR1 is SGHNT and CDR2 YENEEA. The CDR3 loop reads CASSEGLHDTQYF. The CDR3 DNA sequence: TGTGCCAGCAGCGAGGGACTCCACGATACGCAGTATTTT. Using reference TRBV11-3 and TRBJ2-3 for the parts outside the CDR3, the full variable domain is EAGVVQSPRYKIIEKKQPVAFWCNPISGHNTLYWYLQNLGQGPELLIRYENEEAVDDSQLPKDRFSAERLKGVDSTLKIQPAELGDSAVYLCASSEGLHDTQYFGPGTRLTVL.

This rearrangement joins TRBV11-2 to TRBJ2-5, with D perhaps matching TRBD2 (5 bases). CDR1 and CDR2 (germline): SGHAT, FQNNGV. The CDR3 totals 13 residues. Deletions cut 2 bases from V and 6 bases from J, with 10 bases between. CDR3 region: CASSLRGSKTQYF. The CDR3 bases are TGTGCCAGCAGCTTACGAGGGTCGAAGACCCAGTACTTC.

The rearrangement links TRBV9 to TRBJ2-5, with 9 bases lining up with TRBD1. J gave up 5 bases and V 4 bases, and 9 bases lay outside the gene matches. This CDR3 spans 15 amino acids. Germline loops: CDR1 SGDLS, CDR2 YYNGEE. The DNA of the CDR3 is TGTGCCAGCAGCTTAGGGGGACAGGGTCTGGAGACCCAGTACTTC. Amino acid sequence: CASSLGGQGLETQYF.

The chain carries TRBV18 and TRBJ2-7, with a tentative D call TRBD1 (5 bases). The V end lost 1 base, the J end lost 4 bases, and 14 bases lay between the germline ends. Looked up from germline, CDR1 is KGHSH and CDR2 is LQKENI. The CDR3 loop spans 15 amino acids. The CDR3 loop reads CASSPRARQGYEQYF. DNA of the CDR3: TGTGCCAGCTCACCACGGGCAAGGCAGGGTTACGAGCAGTACTTC.

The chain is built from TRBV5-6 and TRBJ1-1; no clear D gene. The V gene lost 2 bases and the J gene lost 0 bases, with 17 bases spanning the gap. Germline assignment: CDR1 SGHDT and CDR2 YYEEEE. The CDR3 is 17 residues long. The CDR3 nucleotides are TGTGCCAGCAGCTTTTTTCTCGAAGCCATCATGAACACTGAAGCTTTCTTT. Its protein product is CASSFFLEAIMNTEAFF.

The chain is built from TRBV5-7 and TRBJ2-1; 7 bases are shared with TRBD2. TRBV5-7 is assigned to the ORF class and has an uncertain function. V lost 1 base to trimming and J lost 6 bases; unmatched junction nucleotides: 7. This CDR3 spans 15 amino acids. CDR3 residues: CASSLFAGVANEQFF. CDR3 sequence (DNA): TGTGCCAGCAGCTTGTTCGCGGGAGTTGCCAATGAGCAGTTCTTC.

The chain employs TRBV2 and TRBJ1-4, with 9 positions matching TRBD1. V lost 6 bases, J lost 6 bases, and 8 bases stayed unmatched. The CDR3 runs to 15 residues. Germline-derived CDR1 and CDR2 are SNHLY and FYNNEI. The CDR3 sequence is CASRSTGGMDEKLFF. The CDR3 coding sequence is TGTGCCAGCAGAAGTACAGGGGGCATGGATGAAAAACTGTTTTTT.

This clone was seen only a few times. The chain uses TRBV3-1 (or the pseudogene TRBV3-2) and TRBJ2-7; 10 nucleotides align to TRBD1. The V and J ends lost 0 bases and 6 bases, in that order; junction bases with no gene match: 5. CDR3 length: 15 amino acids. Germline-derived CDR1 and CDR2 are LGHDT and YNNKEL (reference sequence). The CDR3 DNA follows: TGTGCCAGCAGCCAAGAAGGGACAGGGGTTGGCGAGCAGTACTTC. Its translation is CASSQEGTGVGEQYF.

The CDR3 DNA follows: TGTGCCAGCAGCCCCGGACAGGGGCAGGTCTACACCTTC. It encodes CASSPGQGQVYTF. The chain uses TRBV14 and TRBJ1-2; 9 bases map to TRBD1. CDR3 length equals 13 residues. The V gene end was trimmed by 4 bases and the J gene end by 10 bases; junction bases not matched to a gene: 7. Germline CDR1 is SGHDN and CDR2 is FVKESK.